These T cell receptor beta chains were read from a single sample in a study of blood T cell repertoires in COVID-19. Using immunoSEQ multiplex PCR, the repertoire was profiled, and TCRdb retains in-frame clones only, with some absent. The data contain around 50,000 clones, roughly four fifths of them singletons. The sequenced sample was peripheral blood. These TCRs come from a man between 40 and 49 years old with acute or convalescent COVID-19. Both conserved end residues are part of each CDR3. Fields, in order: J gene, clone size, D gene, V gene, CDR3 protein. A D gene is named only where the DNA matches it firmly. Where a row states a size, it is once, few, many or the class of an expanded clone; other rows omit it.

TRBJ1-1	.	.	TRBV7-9	CASSVLQGNTEAFF
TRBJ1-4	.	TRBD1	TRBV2	CASGGQRGEKLFF
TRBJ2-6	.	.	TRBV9	CASVRGQSTGANVLTF
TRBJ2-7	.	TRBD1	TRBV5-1	CASSPGQGVGEQYF
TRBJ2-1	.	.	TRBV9	CASSVVGRTYNEQFF
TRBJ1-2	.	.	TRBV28	CASSFSGANYGYTF
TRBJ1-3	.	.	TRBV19	CASSLTRNTIYF
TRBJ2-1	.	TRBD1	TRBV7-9	CASSFSRGQGAPKQFF
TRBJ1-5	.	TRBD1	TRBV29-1	CSALGQGGQPQHF
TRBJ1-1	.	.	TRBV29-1	CSSQQGNTEAFF
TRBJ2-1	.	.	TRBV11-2	CASSLDRGVGEFF
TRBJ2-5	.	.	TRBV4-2	CASSRGHIQETQYF
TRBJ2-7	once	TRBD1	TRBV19	CATTDRSYEQYF
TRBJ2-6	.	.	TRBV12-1	CASSSHRGFRAGANVLTF
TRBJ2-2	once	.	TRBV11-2	CASSLALTSPGELFF
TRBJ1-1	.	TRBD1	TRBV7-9	CASSKRGTGGTEAFF
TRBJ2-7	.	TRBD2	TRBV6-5	CASSSGGRAYEQYF
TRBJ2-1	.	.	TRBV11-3	CASSLGGGPYNEQFF
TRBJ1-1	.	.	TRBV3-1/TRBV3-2	CASSQKATGEAFF
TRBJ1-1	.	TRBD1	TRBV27	CASRDRGLDTEAFF
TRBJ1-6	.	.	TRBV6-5	CASLLASYNSPLHF
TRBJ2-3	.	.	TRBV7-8	CASSPLSPTDTQYF
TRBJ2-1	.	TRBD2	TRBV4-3	CASSKLAGGPREQFF
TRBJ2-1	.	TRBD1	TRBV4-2	CASSQLYGTGSVESSYNEQFF
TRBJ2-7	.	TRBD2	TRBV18	CASSPPIREGSYEQYF
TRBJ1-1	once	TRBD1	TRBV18	CASSPGLDRGITFF
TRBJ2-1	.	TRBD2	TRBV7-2	CASSSIGTSGGAYNEQFF
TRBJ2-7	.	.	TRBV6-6	CASSRGSYYEQYF
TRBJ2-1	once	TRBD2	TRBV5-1	CASSSRPRIRGGPNEQFF
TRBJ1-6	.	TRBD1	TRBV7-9	CASSSQGGYNSPLHF
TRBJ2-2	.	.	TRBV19	CASREQGSSAGELFF
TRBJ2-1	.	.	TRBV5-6	CASSPPRLFDEQFF
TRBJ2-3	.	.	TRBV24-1	CATSDLGRGSATDTQYF
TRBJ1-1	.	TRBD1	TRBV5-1	CASSLVGQGGAEAFF
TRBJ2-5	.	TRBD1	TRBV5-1	CASAFQTGAEETQYF
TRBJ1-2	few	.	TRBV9	CASSVALPFSGYTF
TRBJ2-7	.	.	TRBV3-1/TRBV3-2	CASSHSPSIYEQYF
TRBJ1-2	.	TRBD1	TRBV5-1	CASTRRLGQGDHRHHYGYTF
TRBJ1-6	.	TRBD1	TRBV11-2	CASSLGRQGNSPLHF
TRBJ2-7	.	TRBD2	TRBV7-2	CASSFTSGGYEQYF